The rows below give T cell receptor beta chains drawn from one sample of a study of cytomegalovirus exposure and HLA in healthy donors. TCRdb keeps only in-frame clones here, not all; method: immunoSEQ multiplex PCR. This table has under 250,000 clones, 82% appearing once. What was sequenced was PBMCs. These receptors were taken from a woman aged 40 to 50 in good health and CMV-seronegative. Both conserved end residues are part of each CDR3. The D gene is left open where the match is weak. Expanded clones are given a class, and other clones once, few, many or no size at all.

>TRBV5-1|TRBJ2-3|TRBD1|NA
TGCGCCAGCAGCTTGGACAGGGGGCACAAAGATACGCAGTATTTT
CASSLDRGHKDTQYF
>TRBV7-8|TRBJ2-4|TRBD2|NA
TGTGCCAGCAGCTCGGAAGCGGGAGTGGTCAAAAACATTCAGTACTTC
CASSSEAGVVKNIQYF
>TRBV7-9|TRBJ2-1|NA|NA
TGTGCCAGCAGGCCCCGTGGAGGGCTGGGGAATGAGCAGTTCTTC
CASRPRGGLGNEQFF
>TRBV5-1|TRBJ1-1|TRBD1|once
TGCGCCAGCAGCTCCTTCGGGACAGATGAAGCTTTCTTT
CASSSFGTDEAFF
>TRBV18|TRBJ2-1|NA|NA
TGTGCCAGCTCACCAGGGCACCTATACAATGAGCAGTTCTTC
CASSPGHLYNEQFF
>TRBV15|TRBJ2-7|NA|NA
TGTGCCACCAGCACCCGGGCCGCTTCCCTTACGGGGGAGCAGTACTTC
CATSTRAASLTGEQYF
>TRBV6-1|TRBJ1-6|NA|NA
TGTGCCAGCAGCTGGACATCTGATAATTCACCCCTCCACTTT
CASSWTSDNSPLHF
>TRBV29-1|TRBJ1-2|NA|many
TGCAGCGTTGATTCAGGTCGATATCGCTACACCTTC
CSVDSGRYRYTF
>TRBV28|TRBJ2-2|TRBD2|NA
TGTGTCAGCAGCTACAACAACATCCTAGCGGGGGAAACCGGGGAGCTGTTTTTT
CVSSYNNILAGETGELFF
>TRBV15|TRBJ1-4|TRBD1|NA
TGTGCCACCAGCAGAGATCAGGGGGCAACTAATGAAAAACTGTTTTTT
CATSRDQGATNEKLFF
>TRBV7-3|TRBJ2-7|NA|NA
TGTGCCAGCAGCTTAGATCCAGCCTACGAGCAGTACTTC
CASSLDPAYEQYF
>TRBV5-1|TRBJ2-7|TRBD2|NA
TGCGCCAGCAGAACTAGCGCAGGAAACTACGAGCAGTACTTC
CASRTSAGNYEQYF
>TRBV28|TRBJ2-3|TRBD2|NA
TGTGCCAGCAGTCCCCCAGCGGGAGGAGTTTCAGATACGCAGTATTTT
CASSPPAGGVSDTQYF
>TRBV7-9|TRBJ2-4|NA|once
TGTGCCAGCAGCCTCGCGGGTGGCAAAAACATTCAGTACTTC
CASSLAGGKNIQYF
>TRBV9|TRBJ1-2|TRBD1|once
TGTGCCAGCAGCGGGACAGGGGCCCCAAGAGGCTACACCTTC
CASSGTGAPRGYTF
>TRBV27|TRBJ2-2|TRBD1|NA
TGTGCCAGCAGGACCTACCGGGACAGGGTCTCCGGGGAGCTGTTTTTT
CASRTYRDRVSGELFF
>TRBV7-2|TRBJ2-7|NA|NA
TGTGCCAGCAGCTTAACAGGGTCCACCTACGAGCAGTACTTC
CASSLTGSTYEQYF
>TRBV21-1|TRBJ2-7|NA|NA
TGTGCCAGCAGCCTGGGTTATTGGCAGGGATGTTACGAGGAGCAGTACTTC
CASSLGYWQGCYEEQYF
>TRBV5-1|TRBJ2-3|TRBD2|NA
TGCGCCAGCAGCGATAGCGGGAGTAGGGCGGATACGCAGTATTTT
CASSDSGSRADTQYF
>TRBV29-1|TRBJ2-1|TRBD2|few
TGCAGCGTTGGGACTAGCGGTTACAATGAGCAGTTCTTC
CSVGTSGYNEQFF
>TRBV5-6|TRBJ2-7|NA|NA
TGTGCCTCAGGCCCGGGAACAGTCCCGGACGAGCAGTACTTC
CASGPGTVPDEQYF
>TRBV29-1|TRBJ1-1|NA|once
TGCAGCGTTCTGGACCCTAGGGGGACTGAAGCTTTCTTT
CSVLDPRGTEAFF
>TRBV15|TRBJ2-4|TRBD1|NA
TGTGCCACCAGCAGGCGAGGACAGGGGGAAAACATTCAGTACTTC
CATSRRGQGENIQYF
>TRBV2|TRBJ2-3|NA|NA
TGTGCCAGCAGTGAAGGCGCCCGCCGCCCCCCGGATACGCAGTATTTT
CASSEGARRPPDTQYF
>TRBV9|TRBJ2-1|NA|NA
TGTGCCAGCAGCGTACTCTATAACTCCTACAATGAGCAGTTCTTC
CASSVLYNSYNEQFF
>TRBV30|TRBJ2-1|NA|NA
TGTGCCTGGACCAGGGATCTATACAATGAGCAGTTCTTC
CAWTRDLYNEQFF
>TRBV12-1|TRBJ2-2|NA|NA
TGTGCCAGCAGCTTACCGGGCAGGGTAAACACCGGGGAGCTGTTTTTT
CASSLPGRVNTGELFF
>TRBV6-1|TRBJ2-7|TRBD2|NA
TGTGCCAGCTCTAGCGGGTCCTACGAGCAGTACTTC
CASSSGSYEQYF
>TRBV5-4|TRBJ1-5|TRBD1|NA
TGTGCCAGCAGCCTACAGGGGGATCAGCCCCAGCATTTT
CASSLQGDQPQHF
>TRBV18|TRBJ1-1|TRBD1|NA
TGTGCCAGCTCAGACCACAAGGGGACAGGGATGAACACTGAAGCTTTCTTT
CASSDHKGTGMNTEAFF
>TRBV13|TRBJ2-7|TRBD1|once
TGTGCCAGCAGGGAAACAGGGGGCTCCCACGAGCAGTACTTC
CASRETGGSHEQYF
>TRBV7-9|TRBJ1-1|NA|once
TGTGCCAGCAGCCGAGACAGGAGCATGAACACTGAAGCTTTCTTT
CASSRDRSMNTEAFF
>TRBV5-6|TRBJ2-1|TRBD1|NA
TGTGCCAGCAGCAGAACCGCCGGGACAGGGGTCTACAATGAGCAGTTCTTC
CASSRTAGTGVYNEQFF
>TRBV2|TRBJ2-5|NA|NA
TGTGCCAGCAGGACGACAGGTTCTCGGGGAGAGACCCAGTACTTC
CASRTTGSRGETQYF
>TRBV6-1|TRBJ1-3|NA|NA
TGTGCCAGCAGTGAATGGGGGCGTATTGGAAACACCATATATTTT
CASSEWGRIGNTIYF
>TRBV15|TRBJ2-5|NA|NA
TGTGCCACCGGAGCAATTGGGTCCTTATGGGAGACCCAGTACTTC
CATGAIGSLWETQYF